This T cell receptor beta chain was sequenced during a study of shared clonotypes between healthy human individuals. Study background: Donors were two women and a few men aged 18 to 49. Study results and caveats: Exclusively blood specimens were collected; tissue repertoires likely differ.

Clones were read by immunoSEQ multiplex PCR, and TCRdb kept only the in-frame ones, dropping some. Of roughly 2.5 million clones listed, approximately 90% were seen once; the top ten hold roughly 0.15%. Splitting of CD4+ cells produced CD45RA+ naive and CD45RA-negative memory subsets. With regard to this clone: The antigen remains undetermined.

Per the germline V gene, CDR1 is SEHNR and CDR2 is FQNEAQ (reference sequence). V lost 5 bases and J lost 5, with 16 bases in between. The CDR3 has 15 residues. This chain joins TRBV7-9 and TRBJ2-1; no reliable D call. Sequencing used naive CD4+ T cells sorted from blood. As for subset: CD45RA+ positively selected. This clonotype was obtained from a young man in good health. CDR3 residues: CASSRDGRRDNEQFF. The CDR3 region has the DNA TGTGCCAGCAGCCGCGACGGTCGCCGGGACAATGAGCAGTTCTTC. Full variable domain (outside the CDR3, taken from reference TRBV7-9 and TRBJ2-1): DTGVSQNPRHKITKRGQNVTFRCDPISEHNRLYWYRQTLGQGPEFLTYFQNEAQLEKSRLLSDRFSAERPKGSFSTLEIQRTEQGDSAMYLCASSRDGRRDNEQFFGPGTRLTVL.